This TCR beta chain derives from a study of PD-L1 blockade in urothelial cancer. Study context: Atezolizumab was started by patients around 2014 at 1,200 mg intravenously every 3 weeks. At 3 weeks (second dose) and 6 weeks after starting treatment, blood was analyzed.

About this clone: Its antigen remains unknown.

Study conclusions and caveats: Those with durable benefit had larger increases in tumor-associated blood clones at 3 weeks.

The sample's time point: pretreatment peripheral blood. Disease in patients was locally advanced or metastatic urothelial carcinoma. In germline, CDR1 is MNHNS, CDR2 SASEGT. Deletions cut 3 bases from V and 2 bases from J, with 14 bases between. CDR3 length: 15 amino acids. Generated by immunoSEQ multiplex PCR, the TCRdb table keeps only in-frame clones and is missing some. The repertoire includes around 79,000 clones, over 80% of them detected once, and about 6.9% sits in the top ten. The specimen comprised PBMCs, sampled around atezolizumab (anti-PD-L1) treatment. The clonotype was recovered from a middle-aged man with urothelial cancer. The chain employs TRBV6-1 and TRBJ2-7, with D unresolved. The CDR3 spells CASSESFGSAYEQYF. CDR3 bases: TGTGCCAGCAGTGAGTCGTTCGGGTCGGCCTACGAGCAGTACTTC.